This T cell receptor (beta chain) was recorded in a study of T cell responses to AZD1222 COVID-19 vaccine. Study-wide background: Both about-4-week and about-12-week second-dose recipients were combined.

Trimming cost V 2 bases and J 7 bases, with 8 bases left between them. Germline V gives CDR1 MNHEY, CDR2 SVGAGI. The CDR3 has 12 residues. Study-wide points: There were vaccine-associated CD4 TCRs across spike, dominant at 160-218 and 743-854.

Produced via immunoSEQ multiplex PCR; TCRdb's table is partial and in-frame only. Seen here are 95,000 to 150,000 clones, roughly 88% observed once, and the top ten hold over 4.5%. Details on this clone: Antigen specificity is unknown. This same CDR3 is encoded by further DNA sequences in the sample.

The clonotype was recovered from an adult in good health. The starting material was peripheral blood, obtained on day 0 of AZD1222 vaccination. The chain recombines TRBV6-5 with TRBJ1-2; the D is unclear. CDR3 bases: TGTGCCAGCAGTTACGGCGGGGTTGGCTACACCTTC. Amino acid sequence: CASSYGGVGYTF.